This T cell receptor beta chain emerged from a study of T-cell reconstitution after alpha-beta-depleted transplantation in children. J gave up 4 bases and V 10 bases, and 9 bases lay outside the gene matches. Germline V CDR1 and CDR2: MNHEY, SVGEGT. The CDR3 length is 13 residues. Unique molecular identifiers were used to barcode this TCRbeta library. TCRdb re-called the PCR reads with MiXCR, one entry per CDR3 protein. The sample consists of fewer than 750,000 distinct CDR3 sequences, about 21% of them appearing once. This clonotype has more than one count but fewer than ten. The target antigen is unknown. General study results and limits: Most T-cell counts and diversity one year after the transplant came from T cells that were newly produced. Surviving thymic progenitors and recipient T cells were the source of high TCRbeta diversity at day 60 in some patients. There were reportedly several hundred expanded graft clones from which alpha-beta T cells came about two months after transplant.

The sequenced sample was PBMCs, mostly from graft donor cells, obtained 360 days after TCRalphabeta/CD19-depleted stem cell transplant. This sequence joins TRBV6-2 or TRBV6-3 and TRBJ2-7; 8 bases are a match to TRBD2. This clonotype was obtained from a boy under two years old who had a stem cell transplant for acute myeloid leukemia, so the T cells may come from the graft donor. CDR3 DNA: TGTGCCAATCTACAGACTAGCGCGTACGAGCAGTACTTC. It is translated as CANLQTSAYEQYF.